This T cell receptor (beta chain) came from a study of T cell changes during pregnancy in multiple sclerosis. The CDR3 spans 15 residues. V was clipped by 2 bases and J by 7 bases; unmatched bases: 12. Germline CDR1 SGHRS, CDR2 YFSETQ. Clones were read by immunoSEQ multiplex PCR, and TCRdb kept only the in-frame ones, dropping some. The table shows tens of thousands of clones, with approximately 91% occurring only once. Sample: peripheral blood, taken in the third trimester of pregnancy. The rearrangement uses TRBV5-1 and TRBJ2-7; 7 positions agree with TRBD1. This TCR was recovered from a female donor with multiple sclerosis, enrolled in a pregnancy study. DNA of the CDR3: TGCGCCAGCAGCTTCGGAACAGGGGTAATTGTTGAGCAGTACTTC. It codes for CASSFGTGVIVEQYF.